These 9 T cell receptor beta chains came from one sample sequenced in a study of blood T cell repertoires in COVID-19. Measured with immunoSEQ multiplex PCR; TCRdb has only the in-frame clones, and not every one. The table records some 66,000 clones, roughly 90% of them present only once. Sequenced sample: peripheral blood. Receptors were obtained from a woman aged 60-75 years with acute or convalescent COVID-19.

The chain joins TRBV6-1 to TRBJ2-7, with a possible D match to TRBD2 (6 bases). Germline V CDR1 and CDR2: MNHNS, SASEGT. The length of the CDR3 is 19 residues. V gave up 3 bases and J gave up 4 bases, with 28 bases separating them. The CDR3: CASSDAVHLNLGGNYEQYV. CDR3 nucleotides: TGTGCCAGCAGTGATGCGGTCCACCTTAATCTCGGGGGTAATTACGAGCAGTACGTC.

The V call is TRBV6-5, the J call TRBJ1-2; 7 bases match TRBD1. The germline CDR1 and CDR2 sequences are MNHEY and SVGAGI. This CDR3 is 14 amino acids long. V was clipped by 6 bases and J by 12 bases; unmatched bases: 16. CDR3 amino acids: CASRADRRGMANTF. Written as DNA, the CDR3 is TGTGCCAGCAGGGCGGACAGGAGGGGAATGGCTAACACCTTC.

The genes are TRBV25-1 and TRBJ2-1; D may be TRBD1 (6 bases). Looked up from germline, CDR1 is MGHDK and CDR2 is SYGVNS. The V and J ends lost 6 bases and 2 bases respectively, with 14 bases between them. The CDR3 sequence is 15 residues long. The CDR3: CASRAQGLAYNEQFF. In DNA form, the CDR3 reads TGTGCCAGCAGGGCACAGGGTCTGGCCTACAATGAGCAGTTCTTC. Variable domain in full (rest from reference TRBV25-1 and TRBJ2-1): EADIYQTPRYLVIGTGKKITLECSQTMGHDKMYWYQQDPGMELHLIHYSYGVNSTEKGDLSSESTVSRIRTEHFPLTLESARPSHTSQYLCASRAQGLAYNEQFFGPGTRLTVL.

The sample holds one count of this clone. The rearrangement joins TRBV18 to TRBJ2-1; D is perhaps TRBD2 (6 bases). The CDR3 is 16 residues long. The germline CDR1 and CDR2 sequences are KGHSH and LQKENI. V lost 0 bases, J lost 2 bases, and 11 bases lay in between. The DNA of the CDR3 is TGTGCCAGCTCACCACCGGAGGGCGTTGCCTACAATGAGCAGTTCTTC. It specifies CASSPPEGVAYNEQFF. Filled out from reference TRBV18 and TRBJ2-1, the complete variable domain reads NAGVMQNPRHLVRRRGQEARLRCSPMKGHSHVYWYRQLPEEGLKFMVYLQKENIIDESGMPKERFSAEFPKEGPSILRIQQVVRGDSAAYFCASSPPEGVAYNEQFFGPGTRLTVL.

The chain has TRBV5-6 and TRBJ2-7; 9 bases are shared with TRBD1. Germline CDR1 and CDR2: SGHDT and YYEEEE. V shed 0 bases and J 7 bases; nucleotides not matched to a gene: 8. There are 15 residues in the CDR3. CDR3 loop: CASSLEKQGAEEQYV. CDR3 coding DNA: TGTGCCAGCAGCTTGGAGAAACAGGGGGCGGAAGAGCAGTACGTC.

As DNA, the CDR3 is TGTGCCAGCAGCTTCGACAGGGGGCGTACTGAAGCTTTCTTT. Its translation is CASSFDRGRTEAFF. The V call is TRBV7-2, the J call TRBJ1-1; 10 nucleotides line up with TRBD1. The CDR3 totals 14 residues. V lost 3 bases and J lost 5; bases outside the gene matches: 3. Germline CDR1 reads SGHTA; CDR2 reads FQGNSA.

Remarks on this clone: One junction end disagrees with the germline gene, perhaps due to a read error. The V and J genes are TRBV6-5 and TRBJ2-2; a weak D match, TRBD2 (6 bases). The germline V gene has CDR1 MNHEY and CDR2 SVGAGI. CDR3 length equals 14 residues. The chain's CDR3 is CASSDSGDTGELFF. The CDR3 bases are TGTGCCAGCAGTGACTCGGGAGACACCGGGGAGCTGTTTTTT.

The V and J genes are TRBV19 and TRBJ1-1, with 9 bases matching TRBD1. CDR1 and CDR2 (germline): LNHDA, SQIVND (reference sequence). The CDR3 is 14 residues long. J lost 6 bases, V lost 6 bases, and 8 bases had no gene match. DNA of the CDR3: TGTGCCAGTAGACCGACAGGGGGTAAAGCTGAAGCTTTCTTT. Residues: CASRPTGGKAEAFF.

This clone was seen a single time. This rearrangement joins TRBV18 to TRBJ2-5; D possibly corresponds to TRBD2 (5 bases). The CDR3 contains 13 residues. Trimming pared 3 bases from V and 4 bases from J, leaving 9 bases between. Germline assignment: CDR1 KGHSH and CDR2 LQKENI. The CDR3 DNA follows: TGTGCCAGCTCACCTACTAGAGGAGAGACCCAGTACTTC. As protein: CASSPTRGETQYF.